This TCR beta chain comes out of a study of blood T cells in healthy people across ages. In the study overall: Every two T cells gave about one barcoded beta molecule via template switching. Study results and caveats: Possibly, changes in expanded clonotypes were confounded because donor CMV status was unknown. A strong correlation between TCR beta diversity and naive T cell percentage was seen.

As concerns this clonotype: Its target is not known.

It was with a sample-barcoded 5' primer and a J-beta primer mix that a second PCR of about 7 to 12 cycles was run. TCRdb passed the 5' RACE reads through MiXCR, listing each CDR3 protein once. The sample gives about 970,000 distinct CDR3 sequences, 45% to 60% of which show up once; roughly a fifth is in the top ten. There are 15 residues in the CDR3. V shed 2 bases and J shed 5 bases, with 15 bases lying between them. The germline gives CDR1 MGHRA, CDR2 YSYEKL. The genes are TRBV4-1 and TRBJ1-1; D perhaps matches TRBD1 (5 bases). The receptor was isolated from a woman aged 55-70 years in good health. Material for sequencing was blood. The CDR3 reads CASSQPTRGVTEAFF. The CDR3 bases are TGCGCCAGCAGCCAACCTACCCGAGGGGTAACTGAAGCTTTCTTT.